This is a list of T cell receptor beta chains from one sample in a study of shared clonotypes between healthy human individuals. Sequenced by immunoSEQ multiplex PCR; TCRdb stores in-frame clones only, minus some. The table shows roughly 660,000 clones, with less than 95% occurring only once. Sequences were obtained from memory CD8+ T cells from PBMCs. The origin of the receptors is a man younger than 35 in good health. Some clones in this sample may be carry-over from other donors' samples. Both conserved end residues are part of each CDR3. The D gene is left open where the match is weak. Some rows have no size entry. The others give once, few or many, or a class for an expanded clone.

J gene | D gene | clone size | V gene | CDR3 protein | CDR3 DNA
TRBJ2-1 | TRBD2 | NA | TRBV11-2 | CASSAGTRPNEQFF | TGTGCCAGCAGCGCTGGGACTAGACCCAATGAGCAGTTCTTC
TRBJ1-5 | NA | NA | TRBV21-1 | CASSLGGGANQPQHF | TGTGCCAGCAGCCTTGGAGGGGGTGCCAATCAGCCCCAGCATTTT
TRBJ1-4 | NA | NA | TRBV6-1 | CASSEFSLNEKLFF | TGTGCCAGCAGTGAATTCAGCCTTAATGAAAAACTGTTTTTT
TRBJ2-1 | TRBD2 | NA | TRBV15 | CATSREPGGGLSSYNEQFF | TGTGCCACCAGCAGAGAACCGGGAGGGGGGCTTAGCTCCTACAATGAGCAGTTCTTC
TRBJ2-4 | TRBD2 | NA | TRBV28 | CASSTQSGRTEFLAKNIQYF | TGTGCCAGCAGTACCCAGAGCGGGAGGACCGAATTCCTAGCCAAAAACATTCAGTACTTC
TRBJ2-7 | TRBD2 | NA | TRBV9 | CASSVGRTSDSYEQYF | TGTGCCAGCAGCGTAGGACGGACTAGCGACTCCTACGAGCAGTACTTC
TRBJ1-1 | TRBD1 | NA | TRBV19 | CASSIPGQGAAFF | TGTGCCAGTAGTATTCCGGGACAGGGTGCAGCTTTCTTT
TRBJ1-2 | NA | once | TRBV19 | CASSIVGRLNYGYTF | TGTGCCAGTAGTATAGTGGGCCGACTAAACTATGGCTACACCTTC
TRBJ2-1 | TRBD1 | NA | TRBV27 | CASSLGSLPGGWDEQFF | TGTGCCAGCAGTTTAGGGTCTCTGCCAGGGGGATGGGATGAGCAGTTCTTC
TRBJ2-6 | NA | NA | TRBV9 | CASSDRTELVSGANVLTF | TGTGCCAGCAGCGACCGGACAGAGCTGGTGTCTGGGGCCAACGTCCTGACTTTC
TRBJ2-7 | NA | NA | TRBV5-1 | CASRSPGHRDYEQYF | TGCGCCAGCAGGTCACCGGGACACCGTGACTACGAGCAGTACTTC
TRBJ2-7 | TRBD2 | NA | TRBV6-5 | CASSYSVGGALYEQYF | TGTGCCAGCAGTTACTCGGTCGGGGGGGCTCTCTACGAGCAGTACTTC
TRBJ1-4 | NA | NA | TRBV19 | CASSISTPNEKLFF | TGTGCCAGTAGTATCAGTACTCCGAATGAAAAACTGTTTTTT
TRBJ2-1 | NA | NA | TRBV29-1 | CSVHQVDFSYNEQFF | TGCAGCGTTCACCAGGTCGACTTCTCCTACAATGAGCAGTTCTTC
TRBJ1-1 | NA | NA | TRBV28 | CASSLGGNTEAFF | TGTGCCAGCAGTTTAGGAGGGAACACTGAAGCTTTCTTT
TRBJ1-1 | NA | once | TRBV6-6 | CASSSSQYVNTEAFF | TGTGCCAGCAGTTCCTCACAGTACGTGAACACTGAAGCTTTCTTT
TRBJ1-5 | NA | once | TRBV5-3 | CARSFSGACNQPQHF | TGTGCCAGAAGCTTTAGTGGGGCATGCAATCAGCCCCAGCATTTT
TRBJ2-7 | TRBD1 | once | TRBV30 | CAWNPQGVWHEQYF | TGTGCCTGGAACCCACAGGGGGTATGGCACGAGCAGTACTTC
TRBJ2-5 | NA | once | TRBV13 | CASSLDSGVETQYF | TGTGCCAGCAGCTTAGACTCAGGGGTCGAGACCCAGTACTTC
TRBJ1-4 | NA | NA | TRBV27 | CASSTRRGPKEKLFF | TGTGCCAGCAGTACGCGCAGGGGACCGAAGGAAAAACTGTTTTTT
TRBJ2-3 | TRBD2 | NA | TRBV4-2 | CASSQETGTSGTDTQYF | TGTGCCAGCAGCCAAGAGACGGGGACTAGCGGGACAGATACGCAGTATTTT
TRBJ2-7 | NA | NA | TRBV6-5 | CASSYSFGTASYEQYF | TGTGCCAGCAGTTACTCTTTTGGCACAGCGTCCTACGAGCAGTACTTC
TRBJ2-7 | TRBD2 | once | TRBV7-9 | CASSSQLAGGPYEQYF | TGTGCCAGCAGCTCTCAACTAGCGGGAGGGCCATACGAGCAGTACTTC
TRBJ2-7 | NA | NA | TRBV29-1 | CSVEDQRGYEQYF | TGCAGCGTTGAAGATCAAAGGGGTTACGAGCAGTACTTC
TRBJ2-7 | TRBD2 | NA | TRBV19 | CASSTRTSHKESSYEQYF | TGTGCCAGTAGTACCCGGACTAGCCATAAGGAGAGCTCCTACGAGCAGTACTTC
TRBJ2-5 | TRBD2 | once | TRBV5-1 | CASRMEGLAGVGETQYF | TGCGCCAGCAGGATGGAGGGACTAGCGGGAGTGGGAGAGACCCAGTACTTC
TRBJ2-3 | NA | NA | TRBV9 | CASSGSSGSTDTQYF | TGTGCCAGCAGCGGTAGCAGCGGTAGCACAGATACGCAGTATTTT
TRBJ2-3 | TRBD1 | NA | TRBV19 | CASSINRGLVTDTQYF | TGTGCCAGTAGTATAAACAGGGGTCTAGTGACAGATACGCAGTATTTT
TRBJ2-6 | NA | NA | TRBV15 | CATSRDLWEFSSGANVLTF | TGTGCCACCAGCAGAGATTTGTGGGAGTTTAGCTCTGGGGCCAACGTCCTGACTTTC
TRBJ2-1 | NA | few | TRBV6-4 | CASSEGRGVDVEEQFF | TGTGCCAGCAGTGAAGGTCGGGGAGTTGATGTTGAGGAGCAGTTCTTC
TRBJ1-1 | NA | NA | TRBV4-1 | CASSPMGQGNTEAFF | TGCGCCAGCAGCCCGATGGGGCAGGGAAACACTGAAGCTTTCTTT
TRBJ1-4 | NA | NA | TRBV7-9 | CASSFPRTDGGKLFF | TGTGCCAGCAGCTTTCCCAGGACTGATGGCGGGAAACTGTTTTTT